There are a few counts of the clone carrying this T cell receptor (beta chain). Its antigen is undetermined. This sample was included in a study of tumor-infiltrating lymphocytes in localized non-small cell lung cancer. Background on the study: The cohort mixed smokers and never-smokers, several histologies, and some post-neoadjuvant-chemotherapy samples. Study results and limitations: No T-cell fraction difference was seen between IM1 and IM2 tumors. Tumor T-cell fraction from TCR sequencing was not associated with recurrence-free survival (p = 0.61).

Sequencing was performed with immunoSEQ multiplex PCR; in TCRdb, only in-frame clones are kept and a portion is missing. The data show 17,000 or so clones, with more than 60% seen just once and around 6% held by the top ten. CDR3 length: 15 amino acids. After removal of 1 base from V and 3 bases from J, the junction contained 3 bases not matched to a gene. Germline V gene lookup returns CDR1 SGHRS and CDR2 YFSETQ. The receptor comes from a human donor with non-small cell lung cancer. Sequencing was done on a sample of lung tumor tissue. J is TRBJ2-3 and V is TRBV5-1; 9 bases map to TRBD2. The CDR3 region is CASSLKLAGTDTQYF. CDR3 DNA sequence: TGCGCCAGCAGCTTGAAGCTAGCGGGAACAGATACGCAGTATTTT.